The 25 T cell receptor beta chains given below trace back to one sample, sequenced in a study of cytomegalovirus exposure and HLA in healthy donors. Repertoires were generated with immunoSEQ multiplex PCR, while TCRdb's copy carries only in-frame clones and drops some. The sample holds 240,000 or so clones; 86% are singletons and the top ten take roughly 1.2%. Sequenced input: PBMCs. These receptors all stem from a woman aged 25 to 39 in good health and CMV-seropositive.

The rearrangement joins TRBV27 to TRBJ2-1; 7 bases are a match to TRBD1. Germline CDR1 and CDR2: MNHEY and SMNVEV (reference sequence). The CDR3 contains 14 residues. V trimming: 5 bases; J trimming: 6 bases; junction bases outside the gene matches: 7. CDR3 coding DNA: TGTGCCAGCAGTCTCAGGACAGGATCCAATGAGCAGTTCTTC. Translated: CASSLRTGSNEQFF.

The V gene is TRBV7-3, the J gene TRBJ2-1; TRBD2 matches 8 bases. The CDR3 contains 19 residues. V trimming: 4 bases; J trimming: 3 bases; junction bases outside the gene matches: 17. In germline, CDR1 is SGHTA, CDR2 FQGTGA. The CDR3 loop is CASSSPVGMKRGNYNEQFF. CDR3 bases: TGTGCCAGCAGCTCGCCCGTTGGGATGAAGCGGGGGAACTACAATGAGCAGTTCTTC.

This clone was picked up one time. This chain connects TRBV5-1 to TRBJ2-4; 11 bases agree with TRBD2. The J segment lost 8 bases and the V segment lost 4 bases, leaving 17 bases of the junction unmatched. Per the germline V gene, CDR1 is SGHRS and CDR2 is YFSETQ. This CDR3 spans 18 amino acids. CDR3 DNA: TGCGCCAGCAGCACGGGGGAACTAACTAGCGGGAGAAGGCACATTCAGTACTTC. Translation: CASSTGELTSGRRHIQYF.

The V call is TRBV4-1, the J call TRBJ1-1, with D hard to call. The germline V and J ends were trimmed by 1 base and 0 bases, with 6 bases remaining between them. Germline CDR1 MGHRA, CDR2 YSYEKL. The CDR3 is 14 residues long. Here the CDR3 reads CASSQVTLNTEAFF. The CDR3 coding sequence is TGCGCCAGCAGCCAAGTGACACTGAACACTGAAGCTTTCTTT.

The V call is TRBV11-3, the J call TRBJ2-7; the D gene is possibly TRBD2 (6 bases). The CDR3 runs to 13 residues. The V end lost 3 bases, the J end lost 2 bases, and 8 bases lay between the germline ends. Looked up from germline, CDR1 is SGHNT and CDR2 is YENEEA. The CDR3 DNA reads as TGTGCCAGCAGCTTGGGCGGGACCTACGAGCAGTACTTC. Translation gives CASSLGGTYEQYF.

The chain is built from TRBV5-1 and TRBJ2-2; 12 bases agree with TRBD2. The CDR3 is made up of 16 amino acids. CDR1 is SGHRS, CDR2 YFSETQ, per germline. J gave up 2 bases and V 2 bases, and 1 base lay outside the gene matches. Written as DNA, the CDR3 is TGCGCCAGCAGCTTACTAGCGGGGGGAAACACCGGGGAGCTGTTTTTT. Its protein is CASSLLAGGNTGELFF. The whole variable domain, filled in from reference TRBV5-1 and TRBJ2-2, reads KAGVTQTPRYLIKTRGQQVTLSCSPISGHRSVSWYQQTPGQGLQFLFEYFSETQRNKGNFPGRFSGRQFSNSRSEMNVSTLELGDSALYLCASSLLAGGNTGELFFGEGSRLTVL.

The chain carries TRBV29-1 and TRBJ2-5; 9 bases line up with TRBD2. The ends lost 3 bases at V and 5 bases at J; junction bases unmatched: 7. The CDR3 has 14 amino acids. Germline V CDR1 and CDR2: SQVTM, ANQGSEA. This chain's CDR3 is CSVEISGREETQYF. The CDR3 bases are TGCAGCGTTGAGATTAGCGGGAGAGAGGAGACCCAGTACTTC.

The J gene is TRBJ1-1, the V gene TRBV7-2; D is uncertain. Germline V gene data show CDR1 as SGHTA and CDR2 as FQGNSA. V was trimmed by 2 bases and J by 4 bases, leaving 14 bases between them. The CDR3 has 15 amino acids. The CDR3: CASSLKTPSVTEAFF. As DNA, the CDR3 is TGTGCCAGCAGCTTAAAGACACCCTCCGTCACTGAAGCTTTCTTT.

The V gene is TRBV27, the J gene TRBJ2-3; TRBD1 might be the D (5 bases). V dropped 3 bases and J dropped 4 bases, with 11 bases sitting between them. Germline values: CDR1 MNHEY, CDR2 SMNVEV (reference sequence). The CDR3 totals 14 residues. The CDR3 spells CASSLAGSSDTQYF. DNA of the CDR3: TGTGCCAGCAGTTTGGCAGGGTCATCAGATACGCAGTATTTT.

The chain uses TRBV6-1 and TRBJ2-7, with no clear D. The V end lost 5 bases, the J end lost 2 bases, and 16 bases lay between the germline ends. This CDR3 is 15 amino acids long. The V gene's germline CDR1 is MNHNS and CDR2 SASEGT. The chain's CDR3 is CASSTTTSPTYEQYF. CDR3 sequence (DNA): TGTGCCAGCAGTACGACGACAAGTCCCACCTACGAGCAGTACTTC.

V and J are TRBV27 and TRBJ2-1; D perhaps matches TRBD1 (6 bases). CDR1 is MNHEY and CDR2 is SMNVEV in the germline V gene (reference sequence). Trimming removed 5 bases from V and 5 bases from J, with 10 bases in between. The CDR3 runs to 13 residues. The CDR3 DNA follows: TGTGCCAGCAGTCGATACAGGGACAATGAGCAGTTCTTC. Translation: CASSRYRDNEQFF.

The chain recombines TRBV13 with TRBJ1-2; no reliable D call. Trimming pared 5 bases from V and 4 bases from J, leaving 14 bases between. CDR3 length: 14 amino acids. Germline values: CDR1 PRHDT, CDR2 FYEKMQ (reference sequence). DNA for the CDR3: TGTGCCAGCAGCCCCCGACGGGTTTCCTATGGCTACACCTTC. It encodes CASSPRRVSYGYTF. The full variable domain, in which reference TRBV13 and TRBJ1-2 provide the parts outside the CDR3, is AAGVIQSPRHLIKEKRETATLKCYPIPRHDTVYWYQQGPGQDPQFLISFYEKMQSDKGSIPDRFSAQQFSDYHSELNMSSLELGDSALYFCASSPRRVSYGYTFGSGTRLTVV.

This sequence joins TRBV28 and TRBJ1-2; 8 nucleotides line up with TRBD1. The germline V gene encodes CDR1 MDHEN and CDR2 SYDVKM. V dropped 5 bases and J dropped 8; count of bases not matched to a gene: 10. The CDR3 length is 14 residues. For the CDR3, the DNA is TGTGCCAGCAGTCCCTGGGACAGGTCGGGAGGCTACACCTTC. This encodes CASSPWDRSGGYTF.

This rearrangement joins TRBV5-4 to TRBJ1-1; tentative D call: TRBD1 (5 bases). The germline V gene encodes CDR1 SGHNT and CDR2 YYREEE (reference sequence). The CDR3 is 16 residues long. Trimming removed 0 bases at V and 0 bases at J, with 12 bases between. The CDR3 DNA reads as TGTGCCAGCAGCTTGGGGGCTGACAGCTTGAACACTGAAGCTTTCTTT. It encodes CASSLGADSLNTEAFF.

J is TRBJ2-7 and V is TRBV29-1, with 9 bases that match TRBD1. After removal of 2 bases from V and 1 base from J, the junction contained 9 bases not matched to a gene. Looked up from germline, CDR1 is SQVTM and CDR2 is ANQGSEA. There are 16 residues in the CDR3. The CDR3 spells CSVEQIPGQGSYEQYF. DNA of the CDR3: TGCAGCGTTGAACAAATCCCGGGACAGGGATCCTACGAGCAGTACTTC.

The V and J genes are TRBV11-3 and TRBJ2-3; maybe TRBD2 (6 bases). The germline V and J ends were trimmed by 2 bases and 2 bases, with 14 bases remaining between them. CDR1 is SGHNT and CDR2 is YENEEA in the germline V gene. CDR3 length: 16 amino acids. The chain's CDR3 is CASSLHTSKSTDTQYF. CDR3 bases: TGTGCCAGCAGCTTACATACTAGCAAATCCACAGATACGCAGTATTTT.

The chain couples TRBV5-1 to TRBJ2-2; the match to TRBD1 covers 12 bases. The CDR3 extends over 17 amino acids. CDR1 and CDR2 (germline): SGHRS, YFSETQ. V lost 2 bases and J lost 8; bases outside the gene matches: 10. The DNA of the CDR3 is TGCGCCAGCAGCTTCGGTCCGGGACAGGGGGCGCCAGGGGAGCTGTTTTTT. Residues: CASSFGPGQGAPGELFF. Together with reference TRBV5-1 and TRBJ2-2, the CDR3 gives the full variable domain: KAGVTQTPRYLIKTRGQQVTLSCSPISGHRSVSWYQQTPGQGLQFLFEYFSETQRNKGNFPGRFSGRQFSNSRSEMNVSTLELGDSALYLCASSFGPGQGAPGELFFGEGSRLTVL.

This chain joins TRBV27 and TRBJ2-5, with TRBD1 matching over 9 bases. V trimming: 3 bases; J trimming: 5 bases; junction bases outside the gene matches: 4. The germline gives CDR1 MNHEY, CDR2 SMNVEV (reference sequence). CDR3 size: 14 residues. The CDR3 coding sequence is TGTGCCAGCAGTTTTCGACAGGGGGTTGAGACCCAGTACTTC. This encodes CASSFRQGVETQYF.

The table lists this clone with a count of one. The chain combines TRBV7-8 with TRBJ1-1, with D hard to call. CDR3 size: 14 residues. The germline V gene encodes CDR1 SGHVS and CDR2 FQNEAQ. The germline V and J ends were trimmed by 8 bases and 4 bases, with 17 bases remaining between them. Here the CDR3 reads CASGLGQAVTEAFF. The CDR3, as DNA: TGTGCCAGCGGATTGGGTCAGGCTGTCACTGAAGCTTTCTTT.

This chain joins TRBV5-1 and TRBJ2-1; D perhaps matches TRBD2 (6 bases). V lost 4 bases to trimming and J lost 15 bases, with 17 bases between them. The CDR3 has 12 amino acids. Germline lookup yields CDR1 SGHRS and CDR2 YFSETQ. The CDR3 DNA follows: TGCGCCAGCAGCCTCCAAGGACTATATCTGTTCTTC. It specifies CASSLQGLYLFF.

The rearrangement joins TRBV5-1 to TRBJ2-1; TRBD1 is a possible D gene (6 bases). This CDR3 is 15 amino acids long. Germline V gives CDR1 SGHRS, CDR2 YFSETQ. V was clipped by 1 base and J by 2 bases, with 10 bases between them. The CDR3, as DNA: TGCGCCAGCAGCTTGACAGGGTTCGCCTACAATGAGCAGTTCTTC. Residues: CASSLTGFAYNEQFF.

V usage is TRBV7-9 and J usage is TRBJ2-3, with TRBD2 matching over 8 bases. Germline V CDR1 and CDR2: SEHNR, FQNEAQ (reference sequence). The CDR3 consists of 15 residues. Unmatched junction bases numbered 8, after V lost 5 bases and J lost 4 bases. As DNA, the CDR3 is TGTGCCAGCAGCGCCGGGACTAGGGGTCCAGATACGCAGTATTTT. Encoded protein: CASSAGTRGPDTQYF.

The rearrangement joins TRBV5-1 to TRBJ1-2; D is undetermined. This CDR3 comprises 13 residues. V was cut by 4 bases and J by 7 bases, with 14 bases left in between. Germline V lookup: CDR1 SGHRS, CDR2 YFSETQ. The CDR3 region is CASSDNLSGGYTF. For the CDR3, the DNA is TGCGCCAGCAGCGACAACTTAAGTGGTGGCTACACCTTC.

This chain connects TRBV11-3 to TRBJ2-7; 10 bases map to TRBD1. CDR3 length: 18 amino acids. CDR1 and CDR2 (germline): SGHNT, YENEEA. V shed 3 bases and J 0 bases; nucleotides not matched to a gene: 11. This chain's CDR3 is CASSFPPPGQGISYEQYF. CDR3 bases: TGTGCCAGCAGCTTCCCCCCCCCGGGACAGGGGATCTCCTACGAGCAGTACTTC.

The chain has TRBV29-1 and TRBJ2-7, with TRBD2 identical over 10 bases. V lost 4 bases, J lost 3 bases, and 9 bases stayed unmatched. Germline-derived CDR1 and CDR2 are SQVTM and ANQGSEA. CDR3 length: 15 residues. CDR3 protein: CSVVTSGTPYYEQYF. CDR3 nucleotide sequence: TGCAGCGTTGTAACTAGCGGGACCCCCTACTACGAGCAGTACTTC.